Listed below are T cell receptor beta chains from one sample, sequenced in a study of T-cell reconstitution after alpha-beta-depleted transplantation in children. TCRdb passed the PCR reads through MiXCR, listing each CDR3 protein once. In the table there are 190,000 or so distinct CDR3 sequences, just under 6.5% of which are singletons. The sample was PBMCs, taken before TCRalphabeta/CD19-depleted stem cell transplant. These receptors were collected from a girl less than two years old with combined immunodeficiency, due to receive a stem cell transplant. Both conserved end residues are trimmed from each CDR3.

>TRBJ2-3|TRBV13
ASSLVEEGDTQY
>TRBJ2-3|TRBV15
ATSRNRASTDTQY
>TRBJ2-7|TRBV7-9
ASSSTHRGLNEQY
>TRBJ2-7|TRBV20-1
SARGTDSYEQY
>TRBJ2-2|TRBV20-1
SARASRLALTGELF
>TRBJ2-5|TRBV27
ASSPGLAGVHETQY
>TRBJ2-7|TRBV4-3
ASSDGTGPVEQY
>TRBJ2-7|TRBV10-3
AITPGEGLYEQY
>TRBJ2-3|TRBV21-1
ASSKGRTSRDTQY
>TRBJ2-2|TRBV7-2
ASGQGPHTGELF
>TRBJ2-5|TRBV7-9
ASSLGSIQETQY
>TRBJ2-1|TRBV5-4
ASSLLADNEQF
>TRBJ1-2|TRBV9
ASSSGTGVSYGYT
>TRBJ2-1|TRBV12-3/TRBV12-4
ASSRGRTGVRDEQF
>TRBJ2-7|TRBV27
ASSLIGSLHEQY
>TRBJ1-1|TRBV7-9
AVQGRYVNTEAF
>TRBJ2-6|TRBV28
ASSSGTANSGANVLT
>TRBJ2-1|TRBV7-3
ASSLELAAYNEQF
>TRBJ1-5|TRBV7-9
ASSLWENQPQH
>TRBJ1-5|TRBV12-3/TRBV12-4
ASSPSRRGYSNQPQH
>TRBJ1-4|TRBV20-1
SARVPPGTVNEKLF
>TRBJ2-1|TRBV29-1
SVGWGYLGNEQF
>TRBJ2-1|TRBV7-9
ASSLAFSSYNEQF
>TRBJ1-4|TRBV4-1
ASSQARGLGEKLF
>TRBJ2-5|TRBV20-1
SAREWDRNEETQY
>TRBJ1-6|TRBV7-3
ASSLRGPGPGSPLH
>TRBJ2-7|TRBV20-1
SAREGEPSYEQY
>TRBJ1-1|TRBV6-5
ASHFWGSNTEAF
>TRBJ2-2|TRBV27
ASSLYRSANTGELF
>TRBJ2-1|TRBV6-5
ASSYFAGGSNEQF